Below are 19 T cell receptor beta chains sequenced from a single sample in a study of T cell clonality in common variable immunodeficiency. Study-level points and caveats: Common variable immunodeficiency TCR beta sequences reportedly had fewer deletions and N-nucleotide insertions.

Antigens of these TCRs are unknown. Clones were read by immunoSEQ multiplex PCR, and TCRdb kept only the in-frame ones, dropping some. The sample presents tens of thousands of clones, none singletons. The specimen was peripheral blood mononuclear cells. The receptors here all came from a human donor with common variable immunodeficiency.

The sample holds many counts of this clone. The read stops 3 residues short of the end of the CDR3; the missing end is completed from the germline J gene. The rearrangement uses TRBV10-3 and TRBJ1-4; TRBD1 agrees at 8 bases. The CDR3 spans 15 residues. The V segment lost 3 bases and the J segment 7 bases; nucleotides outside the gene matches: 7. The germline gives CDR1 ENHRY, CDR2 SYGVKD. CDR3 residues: CAISDPTGVGEKLFF. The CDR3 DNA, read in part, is TGTGCCATCAGTGACCCGACAGGGGTAGGTGAAAAA.

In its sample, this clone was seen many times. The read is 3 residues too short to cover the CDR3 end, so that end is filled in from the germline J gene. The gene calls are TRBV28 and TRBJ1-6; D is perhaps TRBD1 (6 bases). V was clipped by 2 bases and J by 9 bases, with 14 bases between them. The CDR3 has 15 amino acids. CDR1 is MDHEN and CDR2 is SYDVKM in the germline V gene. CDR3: CASSLKDSTFSPLHF. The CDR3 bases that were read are TGTGCCAGCAGTTTAAAGGACAGCACGTTTTCACCC.

This CDR3 is CASSLKGTGRNEQFF. CDR3 DNA, as far as it was read: TGTGCCAGCAGCTTAAAGGGGACAGGGAGGAATGAG. The rearrangement joins TRBV11-3 to TRBJ2-1; 9 positions agree with TRBD1. The read is 3 residues too short to cover the CDR3 end, so that end is filled in from the germline J gene. With V trimmed by 2 bases and J by 7 bases, 6 bases remained unmatched. Per germline, CDR1 SGHNT and CDR2 YENEEA. The CDR3 totals 15 residues.

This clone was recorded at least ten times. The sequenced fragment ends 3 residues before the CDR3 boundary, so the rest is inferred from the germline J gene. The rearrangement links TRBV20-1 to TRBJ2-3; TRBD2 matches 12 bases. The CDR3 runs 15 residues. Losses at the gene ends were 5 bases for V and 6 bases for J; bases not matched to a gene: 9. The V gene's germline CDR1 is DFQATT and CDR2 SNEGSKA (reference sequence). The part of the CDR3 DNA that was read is TGCAGTGCTTTTTCTAGCGGGGGGGCGGTGGATACG. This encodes CSAFSSGGAVDT. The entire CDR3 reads CSAFSSGGAVDTQYF.

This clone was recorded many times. CDR3 residues: CASWGGATSTDTQYF. CDR3 bases read: TGTGCCAGTTGGGGGGGGGCCACTAGCACAGATACG. The chain couples TRBV2 to TRBJ2-3; D is perhaps TRBD2 (7 bases). The CDR3 end is not reached by the read, which stops 3 residues before it; the germline J gene fills it in. This CDR3 comprises 15 residues. Germline loops: CDR1 SNHLY, CDR2 FYNNEI. The germline V and J ends were trimmed by 9 bases and 0 bases, with 16 bases remaining between them.

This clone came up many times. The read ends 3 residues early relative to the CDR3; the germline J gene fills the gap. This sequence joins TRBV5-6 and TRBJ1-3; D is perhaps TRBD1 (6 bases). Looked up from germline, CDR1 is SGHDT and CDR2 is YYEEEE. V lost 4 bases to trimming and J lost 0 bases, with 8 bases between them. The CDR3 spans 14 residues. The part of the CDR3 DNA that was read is TGTGCCAGCAGCCCACAGGGCTCTGGAAACACC. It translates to CASSPQGSGNT. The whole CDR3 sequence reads CASSPQGSGNTIYF.

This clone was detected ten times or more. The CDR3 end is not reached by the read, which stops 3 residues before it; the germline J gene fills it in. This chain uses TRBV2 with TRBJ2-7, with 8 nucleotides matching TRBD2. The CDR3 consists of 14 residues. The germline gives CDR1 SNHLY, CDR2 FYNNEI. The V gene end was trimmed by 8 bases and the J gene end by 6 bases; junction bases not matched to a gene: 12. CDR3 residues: CASVTGRGGREQYF. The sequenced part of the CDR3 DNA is TGTGCCAGCGTGACAGGTCGGGGGGGCCGCGAG.

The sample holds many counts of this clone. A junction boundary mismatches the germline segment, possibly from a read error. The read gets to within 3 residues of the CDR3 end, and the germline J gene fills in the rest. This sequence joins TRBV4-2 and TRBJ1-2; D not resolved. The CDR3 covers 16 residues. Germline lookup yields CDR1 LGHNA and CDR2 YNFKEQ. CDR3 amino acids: CASSSSRVSPNYGYTF. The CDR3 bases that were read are TGCGCCAGCAGCTCAAGCCGAGTGTCTCCTAACTATGGC.

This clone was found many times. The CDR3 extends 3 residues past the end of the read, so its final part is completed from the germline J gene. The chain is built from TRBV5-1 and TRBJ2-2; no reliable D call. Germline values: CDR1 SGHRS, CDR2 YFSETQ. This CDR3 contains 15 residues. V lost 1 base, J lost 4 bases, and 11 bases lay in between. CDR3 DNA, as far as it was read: TGCGCCAGCAGCTTGCTATTACCAGGCACCGGGGAG. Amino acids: CASSLLLPGTGE. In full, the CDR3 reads CASSLLLPGTGELFF.

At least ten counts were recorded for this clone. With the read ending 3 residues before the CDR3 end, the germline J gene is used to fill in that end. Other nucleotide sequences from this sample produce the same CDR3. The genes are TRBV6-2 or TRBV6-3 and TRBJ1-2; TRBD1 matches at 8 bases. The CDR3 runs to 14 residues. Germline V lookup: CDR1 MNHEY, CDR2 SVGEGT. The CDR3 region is CASSYRGQGGGYTF. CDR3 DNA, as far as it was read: TGTGCCAGCAGTTACCGCGGACAGGGTGGAGGC.

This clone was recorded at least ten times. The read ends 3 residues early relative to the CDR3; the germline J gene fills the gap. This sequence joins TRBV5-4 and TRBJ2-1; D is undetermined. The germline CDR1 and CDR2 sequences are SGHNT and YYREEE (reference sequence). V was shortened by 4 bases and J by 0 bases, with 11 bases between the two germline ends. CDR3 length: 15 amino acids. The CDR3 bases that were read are TGTGCCAGCAGCCCCCTAAGTATCTCCTACAATGAG. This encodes CASSPLSISYNE. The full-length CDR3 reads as CASSPLSISYNEQFF.

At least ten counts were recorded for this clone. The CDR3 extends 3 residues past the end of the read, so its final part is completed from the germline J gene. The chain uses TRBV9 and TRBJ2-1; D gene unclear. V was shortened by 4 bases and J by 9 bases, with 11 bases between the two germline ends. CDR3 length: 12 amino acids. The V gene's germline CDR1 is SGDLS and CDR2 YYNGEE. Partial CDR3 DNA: TGTGCCAGCAGCTCCCCCGGTTTTGAG. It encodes CASSSPGFE. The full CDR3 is CASSSPGFEQFF.

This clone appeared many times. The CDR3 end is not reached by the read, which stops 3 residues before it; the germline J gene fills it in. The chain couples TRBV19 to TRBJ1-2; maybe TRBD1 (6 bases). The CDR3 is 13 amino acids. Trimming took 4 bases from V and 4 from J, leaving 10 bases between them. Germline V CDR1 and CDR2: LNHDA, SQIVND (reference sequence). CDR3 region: CASSRGRAYGYTF. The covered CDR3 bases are TGTGCCAGTAGTAGGGGGCGCGCCTATGGC.

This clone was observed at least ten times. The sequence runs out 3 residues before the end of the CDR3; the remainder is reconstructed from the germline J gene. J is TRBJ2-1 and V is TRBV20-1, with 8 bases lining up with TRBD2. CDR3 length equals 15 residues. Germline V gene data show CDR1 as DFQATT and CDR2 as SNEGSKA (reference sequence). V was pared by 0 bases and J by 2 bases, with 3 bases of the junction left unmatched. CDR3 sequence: CSARDPRGAYNEQFF. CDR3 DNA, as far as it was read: TGCAGTGCTAGAGACCCGCGGGGGGCCTACAATGAG.

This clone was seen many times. This CDR3 reads CASSPGQLSGNTIYF. CDR3 DNA, as far as it was read: TGTGCCAGCAGCCCCGGACAGTTGTCTGGAAACACC. J is TRBJ1-3 and V is TRBV7-2; D is possibly TRBD1 (6 bases). Read data end 3 residues before the CDR3 end; the end is taken from the germline J gene. V dropped 5 bases and J dropped 1 base, with 12 bases sitting between them. The CDR3 is 15 amino acids. Germline-derived CDR1 and CDR2 are SGHTA and FQGNSA.

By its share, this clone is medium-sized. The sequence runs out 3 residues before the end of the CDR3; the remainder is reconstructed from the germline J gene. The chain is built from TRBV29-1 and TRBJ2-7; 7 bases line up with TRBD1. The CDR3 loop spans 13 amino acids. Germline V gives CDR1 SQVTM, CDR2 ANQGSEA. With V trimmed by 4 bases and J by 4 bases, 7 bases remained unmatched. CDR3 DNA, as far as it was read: TGCAGCGTTGGGGCAGGGGGTATATACGAG. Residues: CSVGAGGIYE. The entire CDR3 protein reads CSVGAGGIYEQYF.

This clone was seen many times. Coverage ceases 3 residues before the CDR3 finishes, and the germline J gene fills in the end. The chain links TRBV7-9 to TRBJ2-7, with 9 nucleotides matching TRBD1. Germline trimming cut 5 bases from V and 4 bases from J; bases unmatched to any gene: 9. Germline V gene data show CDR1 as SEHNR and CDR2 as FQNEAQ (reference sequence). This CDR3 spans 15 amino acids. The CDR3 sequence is CASSKPGQGFYEQYF. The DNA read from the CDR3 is TGTGCCAGCAGCAAACCGGGACAGGGATTTTACGAG. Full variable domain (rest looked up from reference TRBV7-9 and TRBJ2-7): DTGVSQNPRHKITKRGQNVTFRCDPISEHNRLYWYRQTLGQGPEFLTYFQNEAQLEKSRLLSDRFSAERPKGSFSTLEIQRTEQGDSAMYLCASSKPGQGFYEQYFGPGTRLTVT.

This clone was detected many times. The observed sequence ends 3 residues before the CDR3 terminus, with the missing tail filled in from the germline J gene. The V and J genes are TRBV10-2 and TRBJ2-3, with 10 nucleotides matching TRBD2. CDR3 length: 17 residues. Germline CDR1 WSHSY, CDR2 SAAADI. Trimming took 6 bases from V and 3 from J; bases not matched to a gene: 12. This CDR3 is CASRTRAGGQITDTQYF. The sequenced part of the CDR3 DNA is TGCGCCAGCAGGACTAGAGCGGGGGGGCAGATAACAGATACG.

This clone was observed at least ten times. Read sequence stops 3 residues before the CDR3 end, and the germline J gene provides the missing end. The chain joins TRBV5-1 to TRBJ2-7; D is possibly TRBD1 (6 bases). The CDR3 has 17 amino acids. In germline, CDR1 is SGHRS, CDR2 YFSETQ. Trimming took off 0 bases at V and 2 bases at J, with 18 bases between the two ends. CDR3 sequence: CASSLDIVAGATYEQYF. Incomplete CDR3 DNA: TGCGCCAGCAGCTTGGACATCGTGGCAGGGGCTACCTACGAG.